The present entry profiles one T cell receptor beta chain with its context. This entry is derived from a study of CD8 T cells in Susac syndrome. This CDR3 has 15 residues. Germline V gene data show CDR1 as SEHNR and CDR2 as FQNEAQ (reference sequence). V lost 3 bases to trimming and J lost 5 bases; unmatched junction nucleotides: 9. When the RNA was reverse transcribed, random hexamers were used with an input of roughly 0.5 to 1 ug. An immunoSEQ multiplex PCR generated amplified TCR beta CDR3 products spanning 54 Vbeta and 13 Jbeta. Using its own MiXCR run on the immunoSEQ multiplex PCR reads, TCRdb lists one record per CDR3 protein. The sample includes some 190,000 distinct CDR3 sequences, around 95% of them seen just once. CD8+ and CD4+ blood T cells underwent TCR beta sequencing. Those who served as multiple sclerosis controls were treatment-naive patients with stable or active relapsing-remitting disease. TEMRA cells were enriched by FACS, and CD4+ and CD8+ T cells were negatively isolated.

This TCR came from a human donor with multiple sclerosis. Sample: CD4+ T cells from PBMCs. The chain has TRBV7-9 and TRBJ1-1, with TRBD1 matching 7 bases. CDR3 DNA sequence: TGTGCCAGCAGCTTTGTCGGGGGCAGGGGGACTGAAGCTTTCTTT. Amino acids: CASSFVGGRGTEAFF. Together with reference TRBV7-9 and TRBJ1-1, the CDR3 gives the full variable domain: DTGVSQNPRHKITKRGQNVTFRCDPISEHNRLYWYRQTLGQGPEFLTYFQNEAQLEKSRLLSDRFSAERPKGSFSTLEIQRTEQGDSAMYLCASSFVGGRGTEAFFGQGTRLTVV.